This TCR beta chain emerged from a study of cytomegalovirus exposure and HLA in healthy donors. Turning to the study itself: Falling in the Caucasian-associated ancestry cluster were less than 85% of 300 to 500 genotyped donors.

The PCR made use of 60 Vbeta and 13 Jbeta primers. Sequencing was performed with immunoSEQ multiplex PCR; in TCRdb, only in-frame clones are kept and a portion is missing. The sample includes 150,000 to 200,000 clones, over 70% of them seen just once. V shed 7 bases and J shed 2 bases, with 9 bases lying between them. Germline V gene data show CDR1 as SNHLY and CDR2 as FYNNEI. The CDR3 is made up of 12 amino acids. The clonotype comes from a woman in her twenties or thirties in good health and CMV-seronegative. Sequencing was carried out using PBMCs. The genes are TRBV2 and TRBJ2-7; D ambiguous. Here the CDR3 reads CASTQKTYEQYF. CDR3 coding DNA: TGTGCCAGCACACAAAAAACCTACGAGCAGTACTTC. The complete variable domain, with remaining parts taken from reference TRBV2 and TRBJ2-7, reads EPEVTQTPSHQVTQMGQEVILRCVPISNHLYFYWYRQILGQKVEFLVSFYNNEISEKSEIFDDQFSVERPDGSNFTLKIRSTKLEDSAMYFCASTQKTYEQYFGPGTRLTVT.